These 28 T cell receptor beta chains were all obtained from the same sample, sequenced in a study of response to subunit inactivated influenza vaccine. MiXCR, applied by TCRdb to the RT-PCR reads, yields one record per CDR3 protein. The sample includes some 850,000 distinct CDR3 sequences, about 18% of them seen just once. The specimen was PBMCs from blood, collected 5 days after vaccination. These receptors came from a man aged 50-59 years who received an inactivated influenza vaccine.

The chain recombines TRBV5-1 with TRBJ2-3, with D tentatively TRBD1 (6 bases). Trimming removed 4 bases from V and 2 bases from J, with 11 bases in between. This CDR3 comprises 14 residues. CDR1 is SGHRS and CDR2 is YFSETQ in the germline V gene. CDR3 protein: CASSPGTPTDTQYF. The CDR3 region has the DNA TGCGCCAGCAGCCCGGGGACACCCACAGATACGCAGTATTTT.

The chain is built from TRBV5-1 and TRBJ1-1, with 9 positions matching TRBD1. CDR1 and CDR2 from the germline V gene are SGHRS and YFSETQ. This CDR3 has 15 amino acids. V dropped 0 bases and J dropped 4; count of bases not matched to a gene: 4. The CDR3 protein is CASSLGTGVITEAFF. The DNA of the CDR3 is TGCGCCAGCAGCTTGGGGACAGGGGTGATCACTGAAGCTTTCTTT.

V gene TRBV6-5 combines with J gene TRBJ1-5, with D possibly being TRBD1 (5 bases). The CDR3 length is 15 residues. The V gene's germline CDR1 is MNHEY and CDR2 SVGAGI. V lost 0 bases, J lost 11 bases, and 17 bases lay in between. This CDR3 reads CASSYSVDGTGAQHF. CDR3 nucleotide sequence: TGTGCCAGCAGTTACTCTGTGGACGGCACGGGGGCCCAGCATTTT.

This clonotype occurred a few times. The chain links TRBV20-1 to TRBJ1-1; D not certain. Trimming removed 6 bases from V and 2 bases from J, with 16 bases in between. There are 14 residues in the CDR3. Germline CDR1 DFQATT, CDR2 SNEGSKA (reference sequence). The CDR3 region has the DNA TGCAGTGCCACCCGGGGTACTGGAAACACTGAAGCTTTCTTT. It translates to CSATRGTGNTEAFF.

The V call is TRBV6-1, the J call TRBJ1-2; 7 bases are a match to TRBD1. With V trimmed by 7 bases and J by 4 bases, 12 bases remained unmatched. CDR1 is MNHNS and CDR2 is SASEGT in the germline V gene. The CDR3 loop spans 15 amino acids. DNA for the CDR3: TGTGCCAGCATCCGAGCCTCAGGGGGGTCCTATGGCTACACCTTC. It translates to CASIRASGGSYGYTF.

This clonotype was seen at least ten times. Here the CDR3 DNA reads TGCGCCAGCAGGCCCGGGACAGGGAACACCGGGGAGCTGTTTTTT. Amino acid sequence: CASRPGTGNTGELFF. This sequence joins TRBV5-1 and TRBJ2-2; 8 bases line up with TRBD1. Germline V gene data show CDR1 as SGHRS and CDR2 as YFSETQ. With 5 bases clipped from V and 1 base from J, the junction kept 4 bases outside the gene matches. The CDR3 is 15 residues long.

This chain uses TRBV25-1 with TRBJ2-6, with D uncertain. The ends were cut back, 5 bases at V and 0 bases at J, with 5 bases in the middle. Germline CDR1 and CDR2: MGHDK and SYGVNS. This CDR3 region has 14 residues. The CDR3: CASSSVSGANVLTF. The CDR3 DNA sequence: TGTGCCAGCAGTAGCGTCTCTGGGGCCAACGTCCTGACTTTC. Full variable domain (rest looked up from reference TRBV25-1 and TRBJ2-6): EADIYQTPRYLVIGTGKKITLECSQTMGHDKMYWYQQDPGMELHLIHYSYGVNSTEKGDLSSESTVSRIRTEHFPLTLESARPSHTSQYLCASSSVSGANVLTFGAGSRLTVL.

This clonotype was picked up many times. The CDR3: CASSLPGGRETQYF. CDR3 sequence (DNA): TGCGCCAGCAGCTTGCCGGGGGGAAGAGAGACCCAGTACTTC. The chain recombines TRBV5-1 with TRBJ2-5; 7 nucleotides line up with TRBD2. The CDR3 runs 14 residues. J lost 4 bases, V lost 1 base, and 4 bases had no gene match. The germline gives CDR1 SGHRS, CDR2 YFSETQ.

This chain joins TRBV7-2 and TRBJ2-7, with unresolved D. Looked up from germline, CDR1 is SGHTA and CDR2 is FQGNSA. The CDR3 is 12 residues long. With 5 bases removed from V and 2 bases from J, the gap between germline ends came to 7 bases. In DNA form, the CDR3 reads TGTGCCAGCAGCAACCCAGCCTACGAGCAGTACTTC. It yields the protein CASSNPAYEQYF.

V is TRBV24-1 and J is TRBJ2-2, with D perhaps TRBD1 (6 bases). The CDR3 runs to 16 residues. The germline V gene encodes CDR1 KGHDR and CDR2 SFDVKD. Trimming cost V 5 bases and J 7 bases, with 19 bases left between them. The CDR3 sequence: CATSAATTGSIGELFF. CDR3 nucleotide sequence: TGTGCCACCAGTGCCGCAACGACAGGATCGATCGGGGAGCTGTTTTTT.

This clonotype was counted between two and nine times. The J gene is TRBJ2-7, the V gene TRBV20-1; TRBD1 agrees at 7 bases. The J segment lost 4 bases and the V segment lost 5 bases, leaving 14 bases of the junction unmatched. The length of the CDR3 is 15 residues. Germline V gene sequence: CDR1 DFQATT, CDR2 SNEGSKA (reference sequence). CDR3 amino acids: CSAYTRGQKRYEQYF. CDR3 coding DNA: TGCAGTGCTTATACGAGGGGGCAGAAGAGGTACGAGCAGTACTTC.

There are many counts of this clonotype. The chain is built from TRBV5-5 and TRBJ2-7, with 8 bases matching TRBD2. Germline V gives CDR1 SGHKS, CDR2 YYEKEE (reference sequence). The CDR3 covers 17 residues. V lost 0 bases, J lost 0 bases, and 8 bases stayed unmatched. The CDR3 reads CASSLDPGLGSSYEQYF. In DNA, the CDR3 is TGTGCCAGCAGCTTGGATCCGGGACTAGGAAGCTCCTACGAGCAGTACTTC.

The rearrangement links TRBV27 to TRBJ2-7; no definite D call. The CDR3 is 15 residues long. Trimming shortened V by 2 bases and J by 4 bases, and 15 bases separated the two germline ends. CDR1 and CDR2 (germline): MNHEY, SMNVEV (reference sequence). Written as DNA, the CDR3 is TGTGCCAGCAGTTTAGACGGTAGAACCGGGTACGAGCAGTACTTC. Translating gives CASSLDGRTGYEQYF.

This clonotype was found a few times. The V call is TRBV2, the J call TRBJ2-7; TRBD2 might be the D (5 bases). Germline V lookup: CDR1 SNHLY, CDR2 FYNNEI. The CDR3 length is 13 residues. V was cut by 6 bases and J by 6 bases, with 15 bases left in between. CDR3 sequence: CASSGAGRGEQYF. CDR3 bases: TGTGCCAGCAGCGGTGCAGGCCGGGGCGAGCAGTACTTC.

The J gene is TRBJ2-3, the V gene TRBV4-2; D is ambiguous. This CDR3 has 19 amino acids. In germline, CDR1 is LGHNA, CDR2 YNFKEQ. The germline V and J ends were trimmed by 3 bases and 4 bases, with 26 bases remaining between them. As DNA, the CDR3 is TGTGCCAGCAGCCAGGCCGCGGCCGGTTGGTTAGTTAGCCCAGATACGCAGTATTTT. It translates to CASSQAAAGWLVSPDTQYF.

The chain employs TRBV10-3 and TRBJ2-3; the match to TRBD2 covers 8 bases. Germline V gene lookup returns CDR1 ENHRY and CDR2 SYGVKD. The V segment lost 7 bases and the J segment 6 bases; nucleotides outside the gene matches: 9. There are 14 residues in the CDR3. The CDR3: CAITPGLVRDTQYF. The CDR3 coding sequence is TGTGCCATCACCCCGGGACTAGTTAGGGATACGCAGTATTTT.

Ten or more counts support this clonotype. The chain links TRBV20-1 to TRBJ2-5; D is undetermined. The CDR3 runs 12 residues. V was pared by 4 bases and J by 2 bases, with 8 bases between. Germline V gives CDR1 DFQATT, CDR2 SNEGSKA (reference sequence). The CDR3 DNA sequence: TGCAGTGCTAAACAGATTCAAGAGACCCAGTACTTC. This encodes CSAKQIQETQYF.

The rearrangement links TRBV14 to TRBJ2-6; TRBD1 agrees at 8 bases. V was clipped by 1 base and J by 0 bases; unmatched bases: 11. The CDR3 totals 20 residues. Germline assignment: CDR1 SGHDN and CDR2 FVKESK. The CDR3 DNA is TGTGCCAGCAGCCAAGTATGGCGCAGGGGGCACTACTCTGGGGCCAACGTCCTGACTTTC. This codes for CASSQVWRRGHYSGANVLTF.

The sample holds many counts of this clonotype. At one of its ends the junction is not consistent with the germline gene, which may arise from a read error. The CDR3 DNA follows: TGTGCCAGCAGTTTAGGAGGGACTAATCAGCCCCAGCATTTT. As protein: CASSLGGTNQPQHF. The chain carries TRBV5-1 and TRBJ1-5, with a weak D call TRBD1 (5 bases). CDR3 length equals 14 residues. The germline gives CDR1 SGHRS, CDR2 YFSETQ.

This clonotype was counted only a few times. This chain uses TRBV10-3 with TRBJ2-7; TRBD2 matches 12 bases. V dropped 6 bases and J dropped 3; count of bases not matched to a gene: 3. The length of the CDR3 is 14 residues. The germline V gene encodes CDR1 ENHRY and CDR2 SYGVKD. The CDR3 DNA reads TGTGCCATCAGAGAGACTAGCGGGAGCTACGAGCAGTACTTC. Amino acid sequence: CAIRETSGSYEQYF.

This clonotype was counted once. J is TRBJ2-7 and V is TRBV27; TRBD2 agrees at 13 bases. Germline CDR1 reads MNHEY; CDR2 reads SMNVEV (reference sequence). J was trimmed by 2 bases and V by 6 bases; bases with no gene match: 7. This CDR3 contains 16 residues. The CDR3 nucleotides are TGTGCCAGCAGCATGGGACTAGCGGGGACAACCTACGAGCAGTACTTC. It specifies CASSMGLAGTTYEQYF.

The chain joins TRBV12-3 or TRBV12-4 to TRBJ2-3, with 9 bases lining up with TRBD2. The CDR3 loop spans 16 amino acids. After removal of 3 bases from V and 3 bases from J, the junction contained 7 bases not matched to a gene. The CDR3: CASSFAAGGPTDTQYF. CDR3 coding DNA: TGTGCCAGCAGTTTCGCCGCGGGGGGGCCGACAGATACGCAGTATTTT.

The chain recombines TRBV6-5 with TRBJ2-1; TRBD1 is a possible D gene (7 bases). In germline, CDR1 is MNHEY, CDR2 SVGAGI. This CDR3 comprises 16 residues. The V end lost 3 bases, the J end lost 8 bases, and 20 bases lay between the germline ends. CDR3 sequence reads: CASSYRPTGRRDEQFF. The CDR3 bases are TGTGCCAGCAGTTATCGCCCGACAGGGAGGAGGGATGAGCAGTTCTTC.

This chain uses TRBV5-1 with TRBJ2-7, with 9 bases lining up with TRBD1. Losses at the gene ends were 5 bases for V and 1 base for J; bases not matched to a gene: 4. CDR3 length: 14 amino acids. The V gene's germline CDR1 is SGHRS and CDR2 YFSETQ. The CDR3 protein is CASRQGARSYEQYF. The DNA of the CDR3 is TGCGCCAGCAGACAGGGGGCCAGGTCCTACGAGCAGTACTTC.

The chain couples TRBV20-1 to TRBJ1-2, with 9 bases that match TRBD1. This CDR3 spans 12 amino acids. The V and J ends lost 8 bases and 3 bases, in that order; junction bases with no gene match: 4. The germline gives CDR1 DFQATT, CDR2 SNEGSKA (reference sequence). The CDR3 sequence: CSTGQGDYGYTF. The CDR3 region has the DNA TGCAGTACGGGACAGGGAGACTATGGCTACACCTTC.

This clonotype showed up many times. The chain recombines TRBV5-5 with TRBJ2-3; tentatively, D is TRBD2 (5 bases). The germline V gene has CDR1 SGHKS and CDR2 YYEKEE (reference sequence). The CDR3 covers 14 residues. Trimming cost V 0 bases and J 6 bases, with 11 bases left between them. CDR3 in amino acids: CASSLAWTSDTQYF. CDR3 nucleotides: TGTGCCAGCAGCTTGGCCTGGACTTCGGATACGCAGTATTTT.

The chain recombines TRBV2 with TRBJ2-5; D not certain. Trimming left V 4 bases short and J 5 bases short, with 8 bases between. Germline values: CDR1 SNHLY, CDR2 FYNNEI. This CDR3 comprises 12 residues. The CDR3 loop reads CASSVRSETQYF. The CDR3 bases are TGTGCCAGCAGTGTTCGCAGCGAGACCCAGTACTTC.

This chain links TRBV13 with TRBJ2-7, with D possibly being TRBD2 (5 bases). CDR1 and CDR2 (germline): PRHDT, FYEKMQ (reference sequence). The CDR3 has 16 residues. V was clipped by 1 base and J by 1 base, with 14 bases between them. Written as DNA, the CDR3 is TGTGCCAGCAGCTTAGCTGGGAGCCTTTTTTCCTACGAGCAGTACTTC. Protein product: CASSLAGSLFSYEQYF.